Following are 9 T cell receptor beta chains from one sample sequenced in a study of shared clonotypes between healthy human individuals. Libraries were prepared by immunoSEQ multiplex PCR; TCRdb keeps only in-frame clonotypes and omits some of them. Of 110,000 or so clones listed, about 67% are singletons. Sequenced: memory CD8+ T cells sorted from blood. Subset here: CD45RO+ cells pooled with CCR7-negative TemRA cells. The receptors derive from a woman aged 25 to 39 in good health.

This chain joins TRBV7-9 and TRBJ2-6; unclear D gene. Per the germline V gene, CDR1 is SEHNR and CDR2 is FQNEAQ (reference sequence). Trimming shortened V by 5 bases and J by 0 bases, and 14 bases separated the two germline ends. The CDR3 is 17 amino acids. This CDR3 reads CASSPNPTFSGANVLTF. The CDR3 DNA reads as TGTGCCAGCAGCCCCAACCCAACTTTCTCTGGGGCCAACGTCCTGACTTTC.

V and J are TRBV9 and TRBJ2-3; D is ambiguous. Germline V gives CDR1 SGDLS, CDR2 YYNGEE. The CDR3 consists of 12 residues. Trimming shortened V by 3 bases and J by 4 bases, and 6 bases separated the two germline ends. In DNA, the CDR3 is TGTGCCAGCAGCGCCACGGCAGATACGCAGTATTTT. This codes for CASSATADTQYF.

V usage is TRBV5-6 and J usage is TRBJ1-1; tentative D call: TRBD1 (6 bases). The ends were cut back, 4 bases at V and 4 bases at J, with 14 bases in the middle. The CDR3 runs 14 residues. Germline V CDR1 and CDR2: SGHDT, YYEEEE. CDR3 in DNA: TGTGCCAGCAGCCGAAACAGGGTTAGCACTGAAGCTTTCTTT. This gives the protein CASSRNRVSTEAFF.

The V call is TRBV4-1, the J call TRBJ1-4; D is perhaps TRBD1 (5 bases). V was trimmed by 0 bases and J by 4 bases, leaving 15 bases between them. Germline assignment: CDR1 MGHRA and CDR2 YSYEKL. The CDR3 sequence is 17 residues long. The CDR3, as DNA: TGCGCCAGCAGCCAAGATCTCCGGGGCGCTCTTAATGAAAAACTGTTTTTT. It yields the protein CASSQDLRGALNEKLFF.

V and J are TRBV5-6 and TRBJ2-7, with 11 bases aligning to TRBD2. V lost 5 bases to trimming and J lost 3 bases; unmatched junction nucleotides: 1. CDR3 length: 13 amino acids. Germline V gives CDR1 SGHDT, CDR2 YYEEEE. The CDR3: CASRTSGDYEQYF. In nucleotides, the CDR3 is TGTGCCAGCAGGACTAGCGGGGACTACGAGCAGTACTTC. The full variable domain, its missing parts supplied by reference TRBV5-6 and TRBJ2-7, is DAGVTQSPTHLIKTRGQQVTLRCSPKSGHDTVSWYQQALGQGPQFIFQYYEEEERQRGNFPDRFSGHQFPNYSSELNVNALLLGDSALYLCASRTSGDYEQYFGPGTRLTVT.

The chain employs TRBV27 and TRBJ2-1; D is ambiguous. V shed 1 base and J shed 5 bases, with 9 bases lying between them. This CDR3 has 14 residues. Germline CDR1 reads MNHEY; CDR2 reads SMNVEV (reference sequence). CDR3 DNA sequence: TGTGCCAGCAGTTTATGGAGAAATAACAATGAGCAGTTCTTC. Translating gives CASSLWRNNNEQFF.

This clone was seen a few times. The chain has TRBV19 and TRBJ1-5, with D unresolved. This CDR3 comprises 13 residues. Germline assignment: CDR1 LNHDA and CDR2 SQIVND (reference sequence). Trimming removed 0 bases from V and 9 bases from J, with 9 bases in between. The CDR3 sequence is CASSIDRPWPQHF. DNA of the CDR3: TGTGCCAGTAGTATAGATCGACCATGGCCCCAGCATTTT.

This clone was observed at least ten times. The chain has TRBV28 and TRBJ1-2; the D is unclear. This CDR3 region has 14 residues. The germline V and J ends were trimmed by 3 bases and 4 bases, with 12 bases remaining between them. Per germline, CDR1 MDHEN and CDR2 SYDVKM. DNA for the CDR3: TGTGCCAGCAGTTTTTTGGGGATCAGCTATGGCTACACCTTC. This gives the protein CASSFLGISYGYTF.

This sequence joins TRBV7-7 and TRBJ2-5, with 10 bases that match TRBD2. The germline CDR1 and CDR2 sequences are SSHAT and FNYEAQ (reference sequence). CDR3 length equals 15 residues. Trimming at V came to 5 bases and at J to 4 bases, leaving 7 bases not matched to a gene. The CDR3 DNA follows: TGTGCCAGCAGCCCTTACTTAGCGGGAGGAGAGACCCAGTACTTC. This sequence encodes CASSPYLAGGETQYF.